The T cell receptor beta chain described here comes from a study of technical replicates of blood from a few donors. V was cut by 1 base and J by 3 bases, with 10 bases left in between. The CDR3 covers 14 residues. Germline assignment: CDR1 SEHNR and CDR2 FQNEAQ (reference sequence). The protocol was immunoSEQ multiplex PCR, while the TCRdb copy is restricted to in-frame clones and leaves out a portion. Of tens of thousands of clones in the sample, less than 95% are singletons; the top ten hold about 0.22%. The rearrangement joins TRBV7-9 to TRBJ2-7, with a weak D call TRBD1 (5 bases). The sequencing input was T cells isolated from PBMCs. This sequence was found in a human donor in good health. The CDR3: CASSLGTGRYEQYF. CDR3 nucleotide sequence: TGTGCCAGCAGCTTAGGCACAGGACGCTACGAGCAGTACTTC.